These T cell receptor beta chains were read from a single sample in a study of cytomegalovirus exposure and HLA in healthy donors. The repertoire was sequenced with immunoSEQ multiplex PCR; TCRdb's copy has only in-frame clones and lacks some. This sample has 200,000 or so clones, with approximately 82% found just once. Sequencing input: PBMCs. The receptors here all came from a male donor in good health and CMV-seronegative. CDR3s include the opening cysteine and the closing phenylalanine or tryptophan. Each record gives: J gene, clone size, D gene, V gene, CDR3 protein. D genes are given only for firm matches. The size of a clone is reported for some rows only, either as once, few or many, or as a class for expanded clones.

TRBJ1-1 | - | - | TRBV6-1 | CASSVSGKNTEAFF
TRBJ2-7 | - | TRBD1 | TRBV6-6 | CASTPRGTGSYEQYF
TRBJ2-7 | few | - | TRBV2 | CASRSQGFSYEQYF
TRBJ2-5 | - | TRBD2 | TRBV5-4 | CASRGTSGRSQETQYF
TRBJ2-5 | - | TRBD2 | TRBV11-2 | CASRRVAGGGETQYF
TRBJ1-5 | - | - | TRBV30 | CAWSVRGNQPQHF
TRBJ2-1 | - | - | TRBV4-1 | CASSQDLLYNEQFF
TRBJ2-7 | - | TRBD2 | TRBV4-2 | CASSESGRAAQYF
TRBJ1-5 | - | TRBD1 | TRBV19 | CASSGQAVNQPQHF
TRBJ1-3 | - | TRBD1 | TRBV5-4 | CASSWDREAGNTIYF
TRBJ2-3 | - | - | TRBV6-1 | CASSVMSRGPTDTQYF
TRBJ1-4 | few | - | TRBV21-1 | CASLPTGDRYTNEKLFF
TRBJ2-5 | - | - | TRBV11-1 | CASSSYQGTQYF
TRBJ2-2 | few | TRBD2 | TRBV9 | CASGPGTTNTGELFF
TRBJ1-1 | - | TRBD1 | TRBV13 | CASSSRQGRSEAFF
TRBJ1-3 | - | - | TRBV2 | CASSLGQSLSGNTIYF
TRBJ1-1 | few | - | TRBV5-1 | CASSLTGKNTEAFF
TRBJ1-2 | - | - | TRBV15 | CATSRDPPYGYTF
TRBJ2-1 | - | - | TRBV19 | CASSILFGGAYNEQFF
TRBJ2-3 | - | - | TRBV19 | CASSRGTDTQYF
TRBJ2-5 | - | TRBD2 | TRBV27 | CASSPGGFGTQYF
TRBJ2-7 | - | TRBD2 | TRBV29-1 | CSVAGGAGVEQYF
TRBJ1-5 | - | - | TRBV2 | CASSGGRINQPQHF
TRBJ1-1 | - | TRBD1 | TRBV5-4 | CASSQGQGYTEAFF
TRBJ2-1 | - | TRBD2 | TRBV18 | CASSPGGGSYNEQFF
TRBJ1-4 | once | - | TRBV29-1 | CSVDMAGEEKLFF